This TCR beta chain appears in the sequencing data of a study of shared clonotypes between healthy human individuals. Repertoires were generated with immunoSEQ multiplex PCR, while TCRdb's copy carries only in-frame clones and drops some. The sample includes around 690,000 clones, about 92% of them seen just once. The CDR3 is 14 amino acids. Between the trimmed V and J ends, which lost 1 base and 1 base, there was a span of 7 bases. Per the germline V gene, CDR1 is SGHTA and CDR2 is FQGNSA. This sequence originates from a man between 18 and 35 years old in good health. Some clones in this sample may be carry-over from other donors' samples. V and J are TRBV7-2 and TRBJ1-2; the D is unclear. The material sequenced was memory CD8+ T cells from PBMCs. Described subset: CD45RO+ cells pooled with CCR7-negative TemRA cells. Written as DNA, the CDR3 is TGTGCCAGCAGCTTAGATGTCGGTAACTATGGCTACACCTTC. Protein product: CASSLDVGNYGYTF.